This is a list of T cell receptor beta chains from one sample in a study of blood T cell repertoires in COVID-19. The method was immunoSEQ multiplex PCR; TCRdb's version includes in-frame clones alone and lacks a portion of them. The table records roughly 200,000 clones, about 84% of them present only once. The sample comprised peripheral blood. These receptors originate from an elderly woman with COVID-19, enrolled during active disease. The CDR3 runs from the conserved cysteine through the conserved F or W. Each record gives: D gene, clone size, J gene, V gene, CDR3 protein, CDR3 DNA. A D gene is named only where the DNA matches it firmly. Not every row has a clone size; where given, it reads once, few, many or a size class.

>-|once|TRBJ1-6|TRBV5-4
CASATAGSPLHF
TGTGCCAGCGCTACCGCGGGTTCACCCCTCCACTTT
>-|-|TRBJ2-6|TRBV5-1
CASRLIRDSGANVLTF
TGCGCCAGCAGGCTAATACGGGACTCTGGGGCCAACGTCCTGACTTTC
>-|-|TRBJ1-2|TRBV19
CASSIGALDNYGYTF
TGTGCCAGTAGTATAGGGGCTCTCGATAACTATGGCTACACCTTC
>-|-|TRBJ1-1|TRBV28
CASSRLGGDTEAFF
TGTGCCAGCAGTCGCCTCGGGGGAGACACTGAAGCTTTCTTT
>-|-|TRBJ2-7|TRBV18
CASSPLTGEQYF
TGTGCCAGCTCACCACTGACGGGAGAGCAGTACTTC
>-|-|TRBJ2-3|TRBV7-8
CASSGSLSTDTQYF
TGTGCCAGCAGCGGTAGCCTGAGCACAGATACGCAGTATTTT
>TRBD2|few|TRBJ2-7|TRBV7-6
CASSSLAGGPYEQYF
TGTGCCAGCAGCTCCCTAGCGGGAGGGCCTTACGAGCAGTACTTC
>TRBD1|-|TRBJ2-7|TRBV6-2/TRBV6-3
CASSETGAGGRYEQYF
TGTGCCAGCAGTGAGACAGGTGCAGGGGGAAGGTACGAGCAGTACTTC
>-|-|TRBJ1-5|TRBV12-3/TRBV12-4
CATARGWLQPQHF
TGTGCCACGGCGAGAGGGTGGCTTCAGCCCCAGCATTTT
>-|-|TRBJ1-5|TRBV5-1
CASSPEAGPHQPQHF
TGCGCCAGCAGCCCGGAGGCGGGGCCGCATCAGCCCCAGCATTTT
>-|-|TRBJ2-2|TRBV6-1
CASSEVPSLGGELFF
TGTGCCAGCAGTGAAGTTCCATCCCTCGGCGGGGAGCTGTTTTTT
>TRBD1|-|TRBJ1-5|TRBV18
CASSADRGRMDF
TGTGCCAGCTCAGCCGACAGGGGGCGGATGGATTTT
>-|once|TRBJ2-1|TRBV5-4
CASSRDSGGSYNEQFF
TGTGCCAGCAGCAGGGACAGCGGGGGCTCCTACAATGAGCAGTTCTTC
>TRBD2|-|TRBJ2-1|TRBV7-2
CASSPRRGELNEQFF
TGTGCCAGCAGCCCCCGCCGGGGGGAATTGAATGAGCAGTTCTTC
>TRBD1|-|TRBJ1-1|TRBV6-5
CASSYQTGTTEAFF
TGTGCCAGCAGTTACCAGACAGGGACCACTGAAGCTTTCTTT
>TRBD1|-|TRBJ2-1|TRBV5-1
CASNPGQGNEQFF
TGCGCCAGCAACCCGGGACAGGGCAATGAGCAGTTCTTC
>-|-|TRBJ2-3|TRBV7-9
CASSWGDSFTDTQYF
TGTGCCAGCAGCTGGGGGGACAGTTTCACAGATACGCAGTATTTT
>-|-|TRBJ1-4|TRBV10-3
CAISDMETNEKLFF
TGTGCCATCAGTGATATGGAGACTAATGAAAAACTGTTTTTT
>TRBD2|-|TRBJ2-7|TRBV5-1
CASSTLAGGPSREQYF
TGCGCCAGCAGCACCTTAGCGGGAGGGCCCTCGCGGGAGCAGTACTTC
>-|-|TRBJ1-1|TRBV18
CASSQPPVAGTEAFF
TGTGCCAGCTCCCAACCACCGGTGGCGGGCACTGAAGCTTTCTTT
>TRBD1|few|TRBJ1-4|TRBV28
CASSPTGALTNEKLFF
TGTGCCAGCAGTCCGACAGGGGCTCTAACTAATGAAAAACTGTTTTTT
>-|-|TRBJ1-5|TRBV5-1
CASSLDRRNQPQHF
TGCGCCAGCAGCTTGGACAGGCGCAATCAGCCCCAGCATTTT
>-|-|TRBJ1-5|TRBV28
CASSSLGGSNQPQHF
TGTGCCAGCAGTTCCCTCGGGGGGAGCAATCAGCCCCAGCATTTT
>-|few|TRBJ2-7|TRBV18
CASSPSDRPYEQYF
TGTGCCAGCTCACCGAGCGACAGACCCTACGAGCAGTACTTC
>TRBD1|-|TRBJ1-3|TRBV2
CASSSDRVGNTIYF
TGTGCCAGCAGTTCCGACAGGGTTGGAAACACCATATATTTT
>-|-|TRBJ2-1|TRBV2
CASSELSSIRSYNEQFF
TGTGCCAGCAGTGAATTGTCTAGCATCCGCTCCTACAATGAGCAGTTCTTC
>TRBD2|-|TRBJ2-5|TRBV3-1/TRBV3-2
CASSQGLAGETQYF
TGTGCCAGCAGCCAAGGACTAGCGGGAGAGACCCAGTACTTC
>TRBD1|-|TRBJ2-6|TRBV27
CASSLGTGRPGANVLTF
TGTGCCAGCAGTTTGGGGACAGGCCGTCCTGGGGCCAACGTCCTGACTTTC
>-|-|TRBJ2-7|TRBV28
CASNSEMRPSYEQYF
TGTGCCAGCAATTCGGAGATGAGACCCTCCTACGAGCAGTACTTC
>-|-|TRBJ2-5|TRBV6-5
CASSRGVVGTQYF
TGTGCCAGCAGCCGCGGGGTAGTCGGGACCCAGTACTTC
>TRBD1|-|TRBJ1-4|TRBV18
CASSPDRGDEKLFF
TGTGCCAGCTCGCCCGACAGGGGCGACGAAAAACTGTTTTTT
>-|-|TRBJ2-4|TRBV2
CASARGNIQYF
TGTGCCAGCGCTCGGGGAAACATTCAGTACTTC
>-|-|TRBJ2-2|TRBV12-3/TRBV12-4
CASSFRPGGELFF
TGTGCCAGCAGTTTCCGCCCGGGCGGGGAGCTGTTTTTT
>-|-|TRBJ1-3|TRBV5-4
CASSLQGLTSGNTIYF
TGTGCCAGCAGCTTGCAGGGTCTTACCTCTGGAAACACCATATATTTT
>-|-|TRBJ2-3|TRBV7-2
CASSFGGLGDTQYF
TGTGCCAGCAGCTTCGGAGGCTTGGGGGATACGCAGTATTTT
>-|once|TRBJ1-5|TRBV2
CASSQGGNQPQHF
TGTGCCAGCAGTCAGGGAGGGAATCAGCCCCAGCATTTT
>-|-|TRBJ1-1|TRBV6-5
CASSLGTGEAFF
TGTGCCAGCAGTTTGGGCACAGGTGAAGCTTTCTTT
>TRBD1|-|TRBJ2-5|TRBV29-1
CSVLQGAFRETQYF
TGCAGCGTGTTACAGGGGGCGTTTAGAGAGACCCAGTACTTC
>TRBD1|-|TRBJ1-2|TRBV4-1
CASSSQWTGTYGYTF
TGCGCCAGCAGCTCGCAATGGACAGGGACATATGGCTACACCTTC
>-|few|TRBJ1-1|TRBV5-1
CASRGSGLNTEAFF
TGCGCCAGCAGAGGATCAGGGCTGAACACTGAAGCTTTCTTT
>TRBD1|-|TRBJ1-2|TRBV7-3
CASSIGQGEYGYTF
TGTGCCAGCAGTATTGGACAGGGGGAATATGGCTACACCTTC
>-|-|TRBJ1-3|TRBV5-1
CASSLVPGLSGNTIYF
TGCGCCAGCAGCTTGGTGCCAGGGCTATCTGGAAACACCATATATTTT
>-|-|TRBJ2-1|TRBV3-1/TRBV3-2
CASSLRTLYNEQFF
TGTGCCAGCAGCCTTCGGACTCTCTACAATGAGCAGTTCTTC
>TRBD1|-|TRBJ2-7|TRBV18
CASSESRTGYEQYF
TGTGCCAGCTCAGAGTCCCGGACAGGCTACGAGCAGTACTTC
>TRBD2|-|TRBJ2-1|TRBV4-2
CASSQAEAGGRGNEQFF
TGTGCCAGCAGCCAAGCGGAAGCGGGGGGGCGGGGAAATGAGCAGTTCTTC
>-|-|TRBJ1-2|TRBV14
CASRRQSTALFYGYTF
TGTGCCAGCAGGCGACAGTCTACTGCCTTGTTCTATGGCTACACCTTC
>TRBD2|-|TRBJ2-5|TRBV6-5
CASTLGGGETKTQYF
TGTGCCAGCACCCTGGGCGGGGGGGAGACGAAGACCCAGTACTTC
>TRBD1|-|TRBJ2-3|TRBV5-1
CASSRDSASTDTQYF
TGCGCCAGCAGCCGGGACAGCGCTAGCACAGATACGCAGTATTTT
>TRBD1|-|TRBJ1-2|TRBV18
CASSLGTELGYGYTF
TGTGCCAGCTCACTTGGGACAGAGCTTGGCTATGGCTACACCTTC
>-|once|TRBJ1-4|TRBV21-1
CASSSFRGENEKLFF
TGTGCCAGCAGTTCTTTCAGGGGGGAGAATGAAAAACTGTTTTTT